Following are 27 T cell receptor beta chains from one sample sequenced in a study of a mutant IDH1 vaccine in newly diagnosed glioma. Their antigen targets remain unknown. Described time point: week 47, end of study. Doses consisted of 300 ug of mutant IDH1 20-mer peptide each, paired with topical imiquimod. Produced via immunoSEQ multiplex PCR; TCRdb's table is partial and in-frame only. The table lists some 87,000 clones, over 75% of them singletons. Sequencing was performed on PBMCs, taken from a glioma patient whose treatment included an IDH1 peptide vaccine. Receptors were obtained from a man between 35 and 55 years old with glioma.

The genes are TRBV18 and TRBJ1-3; 10 nucleotides agree with TRBD1. Germline V CDR1 and CDR2: KGHSH, LQKENI. The ends lost 0 bases at V and 1 base at J; junction bases unmatched: 6. The CDR3 covers 18 residues. The CDR3, as DNA: TGTGCCAGCTCACCACCGGGACAGGGGAAGACGTCTGGAAACACCATATATTTT. Its translation: CASSPPGQGKTSGNTIYF.

This clone was observed once. The rearrangement links TRBV7-8 to TRBJ2-4; D gene ambiguous. The V gene lost 1 base and the J gene lost 0 bases, with 13 bases spanning the gap. The CDR3 runs 17 residues. Looked up from germline, CDR1 is SGHVS and CDR2 is FQNEAQ. CDR3 DNA sequence: TGTGCCAGCAGCTTAGATCCGCACAGCCTAGCCAAAAACATTCAGTACTTC. Translated, it gives CASSLDPHSLAKNIQYF.

This clone has more than one count but fewer than ten. The CDR3 bases are TGTGCCAGCTCAGCAAACCGGGCTAATGAAAAACTGTTTTTT. Translation gives CASSANRANEKLFF. V usage is TRBV18 and J usage is TRBJ1-4, with D unresolved. The CDR3 sequence is 14 residues long. Germline V gives CDR1 KGHSH, CDR2 LQKENI. V was clipped by 5 bases and J by 3 bases, with 10 bases between them.

About this clone: Other DNA sequences in this sample translate to the same CDR3. The chain recombines TRBV10-3 with TRBJ1-2; the match to TRBD1 covers 7 bases. V shed 6 bases and J 8 bases; nucleotides not matched to a gene: 9. CDR1 ENHRY and CDR2 SYGVKD come from the germline V gene. CDR3 size: 13 residues. CDR3 amino acids: CAISLDRREGYTF. CDR3 sequence (DNA): TGTGCCATCAGCCTGGACAGGCGAGAGGGCTACACCTTC.

The genes are TRBV4-3 and TRBJ1-2, with 7 bases matching TRBD1. J lost 5 bases, V lost 3 bases, and 9 bases had no gene match. The CDR3 is 15 residues long. Germline loops: CDR1 LGHNA, CDR2 YSLEER. DNA for the CDR3: TGCGCCAGCAGCCAGAGCCGGGACAGAGATTATGGCTACACCTTC. Translating gives CASSQSRDRDYGYTF.

This clone was observed a few times. The chain links TRBV28 to TRBJ1-5, with D hard to call. The V end lost 3 bases, the J end lost 5 bases, and 8 bases lay between the germline ends. This CDR3 spans 13 amino acids. The germline CDR1 and CDR2 sequences are MDHEN and SYDVKM. CDR3 residues: CASSFYGDQPQHF. CDR3 DNA: TGTGCCAGCAGTTTTTACGGAGATCAGCCCCAGCATTTT.

V is TRBV19 and J is TRBJ2-1, with D unresolved. The V end lost 6 bases, the J end lost 0 bases, and 12 bases lay between the germline ends. This CDR3 contains 15 residues. Germline lookup yields CDR1 LNHDA and CDR2 SQIVND (reference sequence). The CDR3 spells CASRPQASSYNEQFF. The CDR3 DNA reads as TGTGCCAGTAGGCCGCAGGCGAGCTCCTACAATGAGCAGTTCTTC.

This chain joins TRBV10-3 and TRBJ2-5; 10 nucleotides line up with TRBD1. This CDR3 contains 15 residues. Germline CDR1 ENHRY, CDR2 SYGVKD. Germline trimming cut 5 bases from V and 5 bases from J; bases unmatched to any gene: 8. The CDR3, as DNA: TGTGCCATCAGTAGAGGGACAGGGGCTCGGGAGACCCAGTACTTC. This translates into CAISRGTGARETQYF.

This chain links TRBV15 with TRBJ1-5; no clear D gene. Germline V lookup: CDR1 LNHNV, CDR2 YYDKDF (reference sequence). V was pared by 5 bases and J by 1 base, with 6 bases between. The CDR3 spans 13 residues. In DNA, the CDR3 is TGTGCCACCAGCTTGGGAAGCAATCAGCCCCAGCATTTT. Residues: CATSLGSNQPQHF. The complete variable domain, with remaining parts taken from reference TRBV15 and TRBJ1-5, reads DAMVIQNPRYQVTQFGKPVTLSCSQTLNHNVMYWYQQKSSQAPKLLFHYYDKDFNNEADTPDNFQSRRPNTSFCFLDIRSPGLGDTAMYLCATSLGSNQPQHFGDGTRLSIL.

The genes are TRBV4-3 and TRBJ2-7; maybe TRBD1 (6 bases). Germline V CDR1 and CDR2: LGHNA, YSLEER. The CDR3 is made up of 13 amino acids. The V end was cut by 4 bases, the J end by 9 bases, with 16 bases between. The CDR3 loop is CASSPQKGVRQYF. CDR3 nucleotide sequence: TGCGCCAGCAGCCCACAAAAGGGGGTAAGGCAGTACTTC.

The chain carries TRBV19 and TRBJ1-2; 9 bases align to TRBD1. The V and J ends lost 7 bases and 3 bases, in that order; junction bases with no gene match: 3. Germline CDR1 and CDR2: LNHDA and SQIVND (reference sequence). The CDR3 has 13 residues. The CDR3 nucleotides read TGTGCCAGTAAGGACAGGGGAGACTATGGCTACACCTTC. Its translation: CASKDRGDYGYTF.

This clone has only a few counts. The chain uses TRBV7-9 and TRBJ1-4; no reliable D call. The germline V gene has CDR1 SEHNR and CDR2 FQNEAQ (reference sequence). This CDR3 is 13 amino acids long. With 4 bases removed from V and 0 bases from J, the gap between germline ends came to 3 bases. This CDR3 is CASSSSTNEKLFF. The CDR3 DNA reads as TGTGCCAGCAGCTCGTCAACTAATGAAAAACTGTTTTTT.

V and J are TRBV7-2 and TRBJ2-7, with 8 bases identical to TRBD2. The CDR3 runs 14 residues. Germline assignment: CDR1 SGHTA and CDR2 FQGNSA. V shed 6 bases, J shed 5 bases, and the junction held 9 bases outside the gene matches. Written as DNA, the CDR3 is TGTGCCAGCAGGAAGGGGCGGGAGGATCACGAGCAGTACTTC. This gives the protein CASRKGREDHEQYF.

The chain uses TRBV4-2 and TRBJ2-7; 7 bases line up with TRBD1. V was clipped by 4 bases and J by 4 bases; unmatched bases: 13. The CDR3 has 16 residues. Germline V gene sequence: CDR1 LGHNA, CDR2 YNFKEQ. The CDR3 sequence: CASSPGSGDSAYEQYF. The CDR3, as DNA: TGTGCCAGCAGCCCCGGTTCCGGGGACAGTGCTTACGAGCAGTACTTC.

This sequence joins TRBV2 and TRBJ2-4; either TRBD1 or TRBD2 may fit D (5 bases each). In germline, CDR1 is SNHLY, CDR2 FYNNEI. The CDR3 sequence is 16 residues long. Deletions cut 3 bases from V and 11 bases from J, with 23 bases between. The CDR3 DNA is TGTGCCAGCAGTGATGAGGAAGGGACGGAGAACGATGTTCAGTACTTC. It encodes CASSDEEGTENDVQYF.

The gene calls are TRBV4-3 and TRBJ2-1, with TRBD2 matching 9 bases. Germline lookup yields CDR1 LGHNA and CDR2 YSLEER. V lost 2 bases to trimming and J lost 2 bases; unmatched junction nucleotides: 7. CDR3 length equals 17 residues. CDR3 coding DNA: TGCGCCAGCAGCCAAAACCCAGCGGGGGGTCCCTACAATGAGCAGTTCTTC. Protein product: CASSQNPAGGPYNEQFF.

The chain joins TRBV13 to TRBJ2-3, with no clear D. The CDR3 extends over 14 amino acids. V lost 5 bases to trimming and J lost 0 bases, with 9 bases between them. Germline lookup yields CDR1 PRHDT and CDR2 FYEKMQ (reference sequence). The CDR3 region has the DNA TGTGCCAGCAGCCGGCGGTCTAGCACAGATACGCAGTATTTT. This translates into CASSRRSSTDTQYF.

The chain carries TRBV6-5 and TRBJ2-1, with D hard to call. Germline V gene sequence: CDR1 MNHEY, CDR2 SVGAGI. CDR3 length: 13 residues. V lost 5 bases, J lost 8 bases, and 13 bases lay in between. The CDR3 bases are TGTGCCAGCAGTCCGCCCAGTACCTATGAGCAGTTCTTC. Its translation: CASSPPSTYEQFF.

A remark on this clone: The junction shows a germline mismatch at one end, possibly a read error. The rearrangement joins TRBV7-7 to TRBJ2-5, with TRBD1 as a possible D gene (8 bases). This CDR3 region has 15 residues. Per germline, CDR1 SSHAT and CDR2 FNYEAQ (reference sequence). Here the CDR3 reads CASSLRQGRGETQYF. The DNA of the CDR3 is TGTGCTAGCAGCTTAAGACAGGGGAGGGGGGAGACCCAGTACTTC.

The chain uses TRBV18 and TRBJ2-5, with D perhaps TRBD2 (5 bases). Germline V lookup: CDR1 KGHSH, CDR2 LQKENI. V was trimmed by 8 bases and J by 5 bases, leaving 18 bases between them. This CDR3 is built from 14 residues. In DNA form, the CDR3 reads TGTGCCAGCGCGGTGGAGGCCCCGTGGGAGACCCAGTACTTC. It yields the protein CASAVEAPWETQYF.

The chain employs TRBV15 and TRBJ2-7; no firm D call. The germline V gene has CDR1 LNHNV and CDR2 YYDKDF (reference sequence). V lost 3 bases to trimming and J lost 4 bases, with 7 bases between them. The CDR3 has 12 amino acids. The CDR3: CATSRGEYEQYF. The CDR3 DNA sequence: TGTGCCACCAGCAGGGGCGAATACGAGCAGTACTTC.

V usage is TRBV5-6 and J usage is TRBJ2-1; D may be TRBD1 (6 bases). The CDR3 loop spans 13 amino acids. Per the germline V gene, CDR1 is SGHDT and CDR2 is YYEEEE. Trimming removed 5 bases at V and 7 bases at J, with 13 bases between. The CDR3 spells CASRLEQGNEQFF. The CDR3 bases are TGTGCCAGCAGACTAGAACAGGGAAATGAGCAGTTCTTC.

The V and J genes are TRBV28 and TRBJ2-3; D is possibly TRBD1 (5 bases). The CDR3 runs to 15 residues. Trimming cost V 6 bases and J 5 bases, with 18 bases left between them. From germline, CDR1 is MDHEN and CDR2 SYDVKM. Written as DNA, the CDR3 is TGTGCCAGCAGCCCCGCCCGGGCAGGGCGAGATACGCAGTATTTT. Its translation: CASSPARAGRDTQYF.

The chain uses TRBV21-1 and TRBJ1-2. TRBV21-1 is marked as a pseudogene. The CDR3 is made up of 14 amino acids. The CDR3 is CASSKVWGRYGYTF. The CDR3 DNA reads TGTGCCAGCAGCAAAGTTTGGGGTAGGTATGGCTACACCTTC.

V usage is TRBV5-6 and J usage is TRBJ1-6; D remains ambiguous. The CDR3 totals 13 residues. Germline V gene data show CDR1 as SGHDT and CDR2 as YYEEEE. V gave up 0 bases and J gave up 9 bases, with 7 bases separating them. CDR3 sequence reads: CASSLGGVSPLHF. The DNA of the CDR3 is TGTGCCAGCAGCTTGGGGGGTGTTTCACCCCTCCACTTT.

The chain employs TRBV11-2 and TRBJ2-4, with TRBD1 matching 12 bases. Germline CDR1 and CDR2: SGHAT and FQNNGV. The CDR3 sequence is 14 residues long. Unmatched junction bases numbered 2, after V lost 5 bases and J lost 6 bases. CDR3 bases: TGTGCCAGCAGCCAGGGACAGGGGGCAAACATTCAGTACTTC. Translation: CASSQGQGANIQYF.

A few counts support this clone. J is TRBJ1-1 and V is TRBV7-9, with D unresolved. This CDR3 is 14 amino acids long. The V gene lost 3 bases and the J gene lost 2 bases, with 10 bases spanning the gap. Germline CDR1 and CDR2: SEHNR and FQNEAQ (reference sequence). The CDR3 loop reads CASSFGRTNTEAFF. CDR3 DNA: TGTGCCAGCAGCTTTGGACGAACAAACACTGAAGCTTTCTTT.